This T cell receptor beta chain was found in a study of regulatory T cells in long-lasting Graves disease. Study context: For a period under 3 months, newly diagnosed Graves' patients had taken antithyroid drugs. Study-wide results and limits: Persistent Graves' patients showed reduced TCR diversity versus newly diagnosed patients.

The TCR beta library used iRepertoire HTBI primers with Arm-PCR amplification of CDR3. Each CDR3 protein gets one entry after TCRdb re-called the multiplex PCR reads with MiXCR. The sample contains 400,000 to 450,000 distinct CDR3 sequences, about a sixth of which appear only once. CDR3 length: 16 residues. Germline CDR1 MDHEN, CDR2 SYDVKM. V dropped 0 bases and J dropped 1; count of bases not matched to a gene: 3. Time point denoted: newly diagnosed GD, antithyroid drugs for less than 3 months. There was RNA extracted from PBMCs, and the TCR library was made from it. This clonotype occurred many times. Antigen specificity is unknown. The same sample was also studied in work on T cells in Graves' hyperthyroidism and ophthalmopathy. That investigation notes: With a duration under 2 months, the hyperthyroidism was newly diagnosed in patients aged 18 to 65. An initial round of RT-PCR targeting the TCR CDR3 relied on the HTBI primer set.

This receptor was taken from a woman in her twenties or thirties with Graves disease. V usage is TRBV28 and J usage is TRBJ2-3; 8 nucleotides line up with TRBD2. Material: peripheral blood mononuclear cells (PBMCs), obtained at new diagnosis, from a patient treated with antithyroid drugs. CDR3 residues: CASSLWTSDRTDTQYF. In DNA form, the CDR3 reads TGTGCCAGCAGTTTATGGACTAGCGATCGCACAGATACGCAGTATTTT.